Below, 12 T cell receptor beta chains from the same sample are listed, as sequenced in a study of blood T cell repertoires in COVID-19. Using immunoSEQ multiplex PCR, the repertoire was profiled, and TCRdb retains in-frame clones only, with some absent. The sample carries 100,000 to 150,000 clones, around 80% recorded once. The sample taken for sequencing was peripheral blood. Source of these receptors: a woman between 50 and 59 years old with acute or convalescent COVID-19.

This chain uses TRBV19 with TRBJ2-7, with D possibly TRBD2 on 5 matching bases. CDR3 length: 13 residues. V was trimmed by 4 bases and J by 3 bases, leaving 10 bases between them. The germline gives CDR1 LNHDA, CDR2 SQIVND (reference sequence). CDR3 DNA sequence: TGTGCCAGTAGTAGTGGGAGAAGCTACGAGCAGTACTTC. Residues: CASSSGRSYEQYF.

This chain joins TRBV10-3 and TRBJ1-2; 9 bases line up with TRBD1. CDR1 ENHRY and CDR2 SYGVKD come from the germline V gene. With 8 bases clipped from V and 6 bases from J, the junction kept 16 bases outside the gene matches. The CDR3 length is 16 residues. The CDR3 DNA sequence: TGTGCCATCTTTTCGTTGGGACAGGGAATGTCAAATGGCTACACCTTC. Translation: CAIFSLGQGMSNGYTF.

V usage is TRBV20-1 and J usage is TRBJ2-7, with TRBD2 matching over 7 bases. CDR1 DFQATT and CDR2 SNEGSKA come from the germline V gene (reference sequence). The CDR3 spans 11 residues. The CDR3 loop reads CSARDGGRALV. The CDR3 DNA follows: TGCAGTGCTAGAGATGGTGGGAGGGCCTTGGTC.

This clone was observed a few times. This chain links TRBV10-3 with TRBJ2-1; possibly TRBD1 for D (6 bases). Looked up from germline, CDR1 is ENHRY and CDR2 is SYGVKD. CDR3 length: 13 amino acids. V dropped 3 bases and J dropped 7 bases, with 10 bases sitting between them. The CDR3 loop reads CAISETGRNEQFF. CDR3 nucleotides: TGTGCCATCAGTGAAACAGGGCGGAATGAGCAGTTCTTC.

This chain links TRBV6-2 or TRBV6-3 with TRBJ2-2; D perhaps matches TRBD2 (6 bases). CDR3 length: 16 amino acids. V shed 1 base and J shed 3 bases, with 12 bases lying between them. Per the germline V gene, CDR1 is MNHEY and CDR2 is SVGEGT. The CDR3 loop is CASSYLGSGDTGELFF. The CDR3 DNA follows: TGTGCCAGCAGTTACTTGGGTAGCGGAGACACCGGGGAGCTGTTTTTT.

The V gene is TRBV5-1, the J gene TRBJ2-5; 7 positions agree with TRBD1. This CDR3 has 13 amino acids. In germline, CDR1 is SGHRS, CDR2 YFSETQ. The trim removed 6 bases at V and 4 bases at J, leaving 6 bases unmatched. CDR3 bases: TGCGCCAGCACCATCCGACAGGGAGAGACCCAGTACTTC. Translating it yields CASTIRQGETQYF.

The rearrangement joins TRBV7-9 to TRBJ1-2; TRBD1 aligns across 7 bases. The germline gives CDR1 SEHNR, CDR2 FQNEAQ (reference sequence). The CDR3 extends over 13 amino acids. V gave up 3 bases and J gave up 8 bases; unmatched junction bases: 6. DNA for the CDR3: TGTGCCAGCAGCTTCACAGGGGACATGGGCTACACCTTC. Protein sequence: CASSFTGDMGYTF.

This CDR3 reads CASSKSPPNWDEGTEAFF. Written as DNA, the CDR3 is TGTGCCAGCAGCAAATCACCCCCGAACTGGGATGAGGGCACTGAAGCTTTCTTT. The V and J genes are TRBV21-1 and TRBJ1-1. TRBV21-1 is annotated as a pseudogene. The CDR3 totals 18 residues.

The genes are TRBV28 and TRBJ2-2, with a possible D match to TRBD2 (6 bases). The V gene's germline CDR1 is MDHEN and CDR2 SYDVKM. The CDR3 spans 18 residues. Trimming pared 2 bases from V and 4 bases from J, leaving 20 bases between. The CDR3 DNA follows: TGTGCCAGCAGTTTAGTCCCCCGGGACTTGTGGTCCACCGGGGAGCTGTTTTTT. This sequence encodes CASSLVPRDLWSTGELFF.

This chain joins TRBV24-1 and TRBJ2-3, with 8 positions matching TRBD2. J was trimmed by 5 bases and V by 5 bases; bases with no gene match: 5. The CDR3 consists of 14 residues. Germline assignment: CDR1 KGHDR and CDR2 SFDVKD. CDR3 coding DNA: TGTGCCACCAGTGGGGCCCTAGCGGGAGATACGCAGTATTTT. Its translation: CATSGALAGDTQYF.

The chain employs TRBV9 and TRBJ2-7, with 9 bases identical to TRBD1. CDR1 SGDLS and CDR2 YYNGEE come from the germline V gene. V shed 0 bases and J 6 bases; nucleotides not matched to a gene: 10. CDR3 length: 16 residues. As DNA, the CDR3 is TGTGCCAGCAGCGTAGGTTTGGGACAGGGTTTCAGCGAGCAGTACTTC. It codes for CASSVGLGQGFSEQYF.

The genes are TRBV7-9 and TRBJ1-2; D ambiguous. Trimming cost V 1 base and J 0 bases, with 18 bases left between them. Germline-derived CDR1 and CDR2 are SEHNR and FQNEAQ (reference sequence). The CDR3 totals 18 residues. The CDR3 loop reads CASSLEPRRGRANYGYTF. The CDR3 DNA is TGTGCCAGCAGCTTAGAACCCCGTCGAGGTCGCGCTAACTATGGCTACACCTTC.